The T cell receptor beta chain described here comes from a study of early T cells in non-severe SARS-CoV-2 infection. From the 5' RACE reads, TCRdb called clonotypes with MiXCR, one entry per CDR3 protein. The sample includes 75,000 to 90,000 distinct CDR3 sequences, about 10% of them seen just once. The junction had 15 bases not matched to a gene; V was cut back by 5 bases and J by 2 bases. CDR1 and CDR2 (germline): SGHVS, FQNEAQ. The CDR3 has 17 amino acids. This clonotype was observed many times. The sequencing here drew on whole blood, taken at baseline. The genes are TRBV7-8 and TRBJ2-7, with 7 bases that match TRBD1. This clonotype originated in an adult who was a healthcare worker with PCR-confirmed SARS-CoV-2 infection or an uninfected control (not recorded which). Written as DNA, the CDR3 is TGTGCCAGCAGCCCTCGTCAGGGGACAGTTAAGGCCTACGAGCAGTACTTC. Amino acids: CASSPRQGTVKAYEQYF.